Shown below are 14 T cell receptor beta chains from a single sample sequenced in a study of memory CD4+ T cells and cytomegalovirus serostatus. Using immunoSEQ multiplex PCR, the repertoire was profiled, and TCRdb retains in-frame clones only, with some absent. The sample yields fewer than 75,000 clones, 65% to 80% seen once. The sort gate was single viable CD3+CD4+CD8-CD45RO+ cells for memory CD4+ T cells. The sample was memory CD4+ T cells from blood. The origin of the receptors is an adult in good health and CMV-seronegative.

The chain is built from TRBV7-8 and TRBJ1-4; D unresolved. The CDR3 consists of 14 residues. Trimming removed 1 base at V and 4 bases at J, with 7 bases between. CDR1 and CDR2 from the germline V gene are SGHVS and FQNEAQ. CDR3 coding DNA: TGTGCCAGCAGCTTAGAACAGCTTAATGAAAAACTGTTTTTT. Amino acid sequence: CASSLEQLNEKLFF.

The genes are TRBV19 and TRBJ2-7; no firm D call. The germline V gene has CDR1 LNHDA and CDR2 SQIVND (reference sequence). This CDR3 comprises 15 residues. V lost 5 bases to trimming and J lost 3 bases, with 17 bases between them. CDR3 sequence reads: CASSRTTLSNYEQYF. The CDR3 coding sequence is TGTGCCAGTAGTCGGACGACCCTCTCAAACTACGAGCAGTACTTC.

This clone was detected once. A junction boundary mismatches the germline segment, possibly from a read error. The genes are TRBV2 and TRBJ2-1, with D perhaps being TRBD1 or TRBD2 (5 bases each). The CDR3 extends over 13 amino acids. The germline V gene encodes CDR1 SNHLY and CDR2 FYNNEI. CDR3 bases: TGTGCCAGCAGTCGGGACGGACCCAATGGGCAGTTCTTC. Translating gives CASSRDGPNGQFF. Drawing the rest from reference TRBV2 and TRBJ2-1, the complete variable domain is EPEVTQTPSHQVTQMGQEVILRCVPISNHLYFYWYRQILGQKVEFLVSFYNNEISEKSEIFDDQFSVERPDGSNFTLKIRSTKLEDSAMYFCASSRDGPNGQFFGPGTRLTVL.

The chain combines TRBV5-1 with TRBJ1-2, with D hard to call. Germline CDR1 reads SGHRS; CDR2 reads YFSETQ. V dropped 6 bases and J dropped 0 bases, with 12 bases sitting between them. The CDR3 spans 14 residues. CDR3 nucleotides: TGCGCCAGCAAGGAGGGCAGCTCTAACTATGGCTACACCTTC. Translating it yields CASKEGSSNYGYTF.

The chain couples TRBV15 to TRBJ2-7, with no clear D. Trimming pared 0 bases from V and 4 bases from J, leaving 13 bases between. CDR1 and CDR2 (germline): LNHNV, YYDKDF (reference sequence). The CDR3 has 15 residues. The CDR3 bases are TGTGCCACCAGCAGAGATCAAGGGTCATCTTACGAGCAGTACTTC. Translation: CATSRDQGSSYEQYF. The entire variable domain, with the rest obtained from reference TRBV15 and TRBJ2-7, is as follows: DAMVIQNPRYQVTQFGKPVTLSCSQTLNHNVMYWYQQKSSQAPKLLFHYYDKDFNNEADTPDNFQSRRPNTSFCFLDIRSPGLGDTAMYLCATSRDQGSSYEQYFGPGTRLTVT.

This chain uses TRBV6-1 with TRBJ1-1, with D possibly being TRBD1 (6 bases). V was pared by 7 bases and J by 7 bases, with 19 bases between. Germline lookup yields CDR1 MNHNS and CDR2 SASEGT. The CDR3 is made up of 14 amino acids. In nucleotides, the CDR3 is TGTGCCAGCATAGATCGGGACACCCTAATTGAAGCTTTCTTT. Encoded protein: CASIDRDTLIEAFF.

The rearrangement joins TRBV9 to TRBJ1-4, with D unresolved. This CDR3 has 13 amino acids. Between the trimmed V and J ends, which lost 7 bases and 4 bases, there was a span of 11 bases. The V gene's germline CDR1 is SGDLS and CDR2 YYNGEE. The CDR3 sequence: CASGPDVNEKLFF. CDR3 sequence (DNA): TGTGCCAGCGGCCCGGACGTTAATGAAAAACTGTTTTTT.

The V gene is TRBV19, the J gene TRBJ2-7; D is unresolved. Germline values: CDR1 LNHDA, CDR2 SQIVND (reference sequence). There are 13 residues in the CDR3. V dropped 6 bases and J dropped 10 bases, with 19 bases sitting between them. Written as DNA, the CDR3 is TGTGCCAGTAGCCCCGATAAAGCGAAACCCCAGTACTTC. Translation gives CASSPDKAKPQYF.

The V and J genes are TRBV5-1 and TRBJ1-5; no definite D call. CDR3 length: 13 residues. The germline CDR1 and CDR2 sequences are SGHRS and YFSETQ. V lost 0 bases to trimming and J lost 0 bases, with 1 base between them. CDR3 DNA: TGCGCCAGCAGCTTGGGTAGCAATCAGCCCCAGCATTTT. Translating it yields CASSLGSNQPQHF.

The chain employs TRBV6-6 and TRBJ2-3; a possible D gene is TRBD2 (6 bases). This CDR3 spans 13 amino acids. V lost 6 bases and J 5 bases, leaving 12 bases between the germline ends. CDR1 and CDR2 from the germline V gene are MNHNY and SVGAGI (reference sequence). This CDR3 is CASRQGGGDTQYF. In DNA form, the CDR3 reads TGTGCCAGCAGGCAGGGAGGTGGAGATACGCAGTATTTT.

This clone was counted a few times. The rearrangement links TRBV5-8 to TRBJ2-2, with 7 bases aligning to TRBD1. The CDR3 has 14 residues. Germline lookup yields CDR1 SGHTS and CDR2 YDEGEE. J gave up 1 base and V 4 bases, and 1 base lay outside the gene matches. The CDR3 DNA reads as TGTGCCAGCAGCCGGACAGGGAACACCGGGGAGCTGTTTTTT. Translating it yields CASSRTGNTGELFF.

This clone is a singleton in its sample. CDR3 coding DNA: TGTGCCAGCAGTGCGAGGAGACTAGCGGGGGGCCAAGTCACAGATACGCAGTATTTT. Amino acid sequence: CASSARRLAGGQVTDTQYF. This sequence joins TRBV6-1 and TRBJ2-3; 13 positions match TRBD2. The CDR3 consists of 19 residues. The V gene end was trimmed by 4 bases and the J gene end by 2 bases; junction bases not matched to a gene: 12. Germline V gene data show CDR1 as MNHNS and CDR2 as SASEGT.

This chain connects TRBV5-1 to TRBJ2-1; 7 bases are shared with TRBD1. This CDR3 spans 14 amino acids. Germline CDR1 SGHRS, CDR2 YFSETQ. Unmatched junction bases numbered 6, after V lost 5 bases and J lost 4 bases. Here the CDR3 reads CASSTRDRYNEQFF. The CDR3, as DNA: TGCGCCAGCAGTACCCGGGACAGATACAATGAGCAGTTCTTC. The full variable domain, with the rest looked up from reference TRBV5-1 and TRBJ2-1, is KAGVTQTPRYLIKTRGQQVTLSCSPISGHRSVSWYQQTPGQGLQFLFEYFSETQRNKGNFPGRFSGRQFSNSRSEMNVSTLELGDSALYLCASSTRDRYNEQFFGPGTRLTVL.

The genes are TRBV9 and TRBJ1-4, with TRBD1 matching over 7 bases. The germline V gene has CDR1 SGDLS and CDR2 YYNGEE. V was clipped by 0 bases and J by 8 bases; unmatched bases: 13. The CDR3 length is 17 residues. In nucleotides, the CDR3 is TGTGCCAGCAGCGTAGCTGAAGGGGGACAGAGAAGCGAAAAACTGTTTTTT. It codes for CASSVAEGGQRSEKLFF.